This T cell receptor (beta chain) came from a study of shared clonotypes between healthy human individuals. This CDR3 region has 15 residues. V was pared by 1 base and J by 3 bases, with 6 bases of the junction left unmatched. Germline-derived CDR1 and CDR2 are MNHNS and SASEGT. TCRdb's table, derived via immunoSEQ multiplex PCR, lists solely in-frame clones and lacks some. The repertoire consists of under 2,000,000 clones, with roughly 94% occurring once and the leading ten covering 1% to 1.5%. Whole-study findings and limits: In general, naive subsets displayed greater estimated richness than memory subsets did.

Worth noting for this clone: Its antigen remains unknown.

CD45RO-negative, CCR7-positively selected cells formed the naive CD8 fraction, excluding terminally differentiated effector memory CD45RA+ cells. The sequence came from a man between 18 and 29 years old in good health. The sample consisted of naive CD8+ T cells sorted from blood. This chain links TRBV6-1 with TRBJ2-7; 7 bases are a match to TRBD2. The CDR3 bases are TGTGCCAGCAGTGAAGGGGCGGGGGAAATCTACGAGCAGTACTTC. It codes for CASSEGAGEIYEQYF.